This T cell receptor (beta chain) was recovered during a study of a mutant IDH1 vaccine in newly diagnosed glioma. Study-wide context: Prior therapy was radiotherapy, temozolomide, or both; most received both.

A single count supports this clone. Its antigen is as yet unknown. General study results and limits: There were vaccine-induced immune responses in roughly 93% of the patients. Pseudoprogression showed no apparent link to changes in top peripheral T cell clonotypes.

The time point here: week 5, during vaccination. In every dose of vaccine, 300 ug of mutant IDH1 20-mer peptide was given alongside topical imiquimod. The data were produced by immunoSEQ multiplex PCR, yet TCRdb's version contains in-frame clones alone and is incomplete. In the table there are over 45,000 clones, roughly four fifths of which are singletons. This CDR3 spans 14 amino acids. Germline assignment: CDR1 SGHRS and CDR2 YFSETQ. V dropped 3 bases and J dropped 4 bases, with 13 bases sitting between them. This specimen consisted of PBMCs, obtained from a glioma patient whose treatment included an IDH1 peptide vaccine. The chain is built from TRBV5-1 and TRBJ2-5; D perhaps matches TRBD2 (5 bases). The receptor comes from a man aged 30 to 45 with glioma. The CDR3 loop is CASSSGHSGETQYF. The CDR3 DNA is TGCGCCAGCAGCTCCGGTCACAGCGGAGAGACCCAGTACTTC.